Given below is one T cell receptor (beta chain) in context. The antigen remains unidentified. This specimen comes from a study of siplizumab effects on memory and regulatory T cells. Findings and caveats of the study: Confirmatory evidence of suppressive function in proliferating siplizumab-culture Tregs was not obtained. Relative to controls at 25% to 30%, mappable alloreactive CD4+ clones exhibited a mean Treg-derived proportion of roughly 69% with siplizumab. Assignment to unstimulated subsets succeeded for only a minor fraction of the alloreactive clones. Sequences that were alloreactive and traceable to unstimulated CD4+ memory cells were significantly reduced by siplizumab.

The data were produced by immunoSEQ multiplex PCR, yet TCRdb's version contains in-frame clones alone and is incomplete. The data hold 95,000 to 100,000 clones, with around 90% observed a single time. The V and J ends lost 1 base and 9 bases, in that order; junction bases with no gene match: 8. Per the germline V gene, CDR1 is LGHNT and CDR2 is FRNRAP. The CDR3 is made up of 14 amino acids. This receptor was taken from a human donor in good health. Sequenced sample: non-Treg CD4+ T cells sorted from blood. The chain joins TRBV12-5 to TRBJ2-7, with 8 bases that match TRBD2. The CDR3 protein is CASGLALGLASQYF. The CDR3 DNA sequence: TGTGCTAGTGGTTTGGCTCTCGGACTAGCTTCGCAGTACTTC.